One sample yielded the 27 T cell receptor beta chains listed below, sequenced in a study of cytomegalovirus exposure and HLA in healthy donors. PCR amplification relied on 60 Vbeta primers (plus 13 Jbeta primers). The method was immunoSEQ multiplex PCR; TCRdb's version includes in-frame clones alone and lacks a portion of them. The table includes over 150,000 clones, about 76% detected once. Source material: PBMCs. The source is a woman between 18 and 29 years old in good health and CMV-seropositive.

The rearrangement uses TRBV29-1 and TRBJ1-1; 9 bases line up with TRBD1. V was pared by 0 bases and J by 4 bases, with 9 bases of the junction left unmatched. This CDR3 contains 16 residues. Germline V gene data show CDR1 as SQVTM and CDR2 as ANQGSEA. The CDR3 reads CSVEDPGTGTGTEAFF. In DNA, the CDR3 is TGCAGCGTTGAAGATCCGGGGACAGGGACCGGCACTGAAGCTTTCTTT.

This chain connects TRBV5-5 to TRBJ1-1; TRBD1 aligns across 8 bases. The CDR3 length is 15 residues. Germline CDR1 reads SGHKS; CDR2 reads YYEKEE (reference sequence). The trim removed 4 bases at V and 7 bases at J, leaving 12 bases unmatched. CDR3 loop: CASSNRQGQSCEAFF. In DNA form, the CDR3 reads TGTGCCAGCAGCAATAGACAGGGGCAGTCTTGTGAAGCTTTCTTT.

As regards this clone: At one of its ends the junction is not consistent with the germline gene, which may arise from a read error. The chain recombines TRBV7-8 with TRBJ1-5; D remains unclear. The CDR3 is 14 residues long. Germline loops: CDR1 SGHVS, CDR2 FQNEAQ. CDR3: CASSLAQSNQPQHF. CDR3 sequence (DNA): TGTGCCAGCAGCCTAGCCCAGTCCAATCAGCCCCAGCATTTT.

This clone was found a few times. The chain has TRBV7-9 and TRBJ2-5, with TRBD1 identical over 7 bases. The CDR3 totals 18 residues. V lost 4 bases and J lost 2; bases outside the gene matches: 16. Germline loops: CDR1 SEHNR, CDR2 FQNEAQ (reference sequence). The CDR3 bases are TGTGCCAGCAGCTCCCGTGTCTCATTGGGACAGCTACAAGAGACCCAGTACTTC. Residues: CASSSRVSLGQLQETQYF.

This chain links TRBV7-9 with TRBJ2-7; D is undetermined. V lost 4 bases and J 0 bases, leaving 10 bases between the germline ends. This CDR3 is 14 amino acids long. The germline V gene has CDR1 SEHNR and CDR2 FQNEAQ (reference sequence). The CDR3 DNA reads TGTGCCAGCAGCTCCGGGTCTTCCTCCTACGAGCAGTACTTC. As protein: CASSSGSSSYEQYF.

This chain uses TRBV28 with TRBJ2-2; D gene ambiguous. CDR3 length equals 16 residues. CDR1 MDHEN and CDR2 SYDVKM come from the germline V gene. V was clipped by 3 bases and J by 5 bases, with 16 bases between them. The DNA for the CDR3 is TGTGCCAGCAGTTTGTCCTCACCCTCGGTAACCGGGGAGCTGTTTTTT. Translated, it gives CASSLSSPSVTGELFF.

The rearrangement links TRBV30 to TRBJ2-7, with D tentatively TRBD1 (5 bases). CDR1 is GTSNPN and CDR2 is SVGIG in the germline V gene (reference sequence). The CDR3 has 14 residues. V shed 1 base and J shed 0 bases, with 10 bases lying between them. The CDR3 DNA follows: TGTGCCTGGAGTGGCAGGGTCCTCTCCTACGAGCAGTACTTC. This gives the protein CAWSGRVLSYEQYF.

The J gene is TRBJ2-7, the V gene TRBV7-9; a possible D gene is TRBD2 (6 bases). Trimming removed 3 bases from V and 0 bases from J, with 12 bases in between. From germline, CDR1 is SEHNR and CDR2 FQNEAQ (reference sequence). This CDR3 is built from 15 residues. CDR3 bases: TGTGCCAGCAGCTTTCTAGGGACTCACTCCTACGAGCAGTACTTC. It encodes CASSFLGTHSYEQYF.

In this sample, this clone turned up a few times. Only one base separates this from a far larger clonotype, so it likely reflects a read error. The rearrangement uses TRBV6-1 and TRBJ2-7, with 9 bases fitting TRBD2. CDR3 length: 15 residues. Per the germline V gene, CDR1 is MNHNS and CDR2 is SASEGT. CDR3 sequence: CASSEKAGGSYEQHF. The CDR3 DNA reads TGTGCCAGCAGTGAAAAAGCGGGGGGTTCCTACGAGCAGCACTTC.

The rearrangement uses TRBV2 and TRBJ2-2, with 9 bases aligning to TRBD1. The ends lost 6 bases at V and 2 bases at J; junction bases unmatched: 10. This CDR3 comprises 17 residues. Germline V gene sequence: CDR1 SNHLY, CDR2 FYNNEI. The CDR3 sequence: CASRKNPGQGNTGELFF. The CDR3 nucleotides are TGTGCCAGCAGGAAGAATCCGGGACAGGGTAACACCGGGGAGCTGTTTTTT. Supplemented by reference TRBV2 and TRBJ2-2, the full variable domain reads EPEVTQTPSHQVTQMGQEVILRCVPISNHLYFYWYRQILGQKVEFLVSFYNNEISEKSEIFDDQFSVERPDGSNFTLKIRSTKLEDSAMYFCASRKNPGQGNTGELFFGEGSRLTVL.

As to this clone: Other DNA sequences in this sample translate to the same CDR3. The V gene is TRBV19, the J gene TRBJ2-3; D is unclear. Germline loops: CDR1 LNHDA, CDR2 SQIVND (reference sequence). The V and J ends lost 1 base and 0 bases respectively, with 2 bases between them. This CDR3 is 13 amino acids long. This chain's CDR3 is CASSIASTDTQYF. Written as DNA, the CDR3 is TGTGCCAGTAGTATAGCTAGCACAGATACGCAGTATTTT.

V is TRBV5-1 and J is TRBJ2-7; TRBD1 aligns across 8 bases. This CDR3 contains 13 residues. V was clipped by 0 bases and J by 6 bases; unmatched bases: 2. The germline V gene encodes CDR1 SGHRS and CDR2 YFSETQ. CDR3 residues: CASSLDTGGEQYF. CDR3 coding DNA: TGCGCCAGCAGCTTGGATACAGGGGGCGAGCAGTACTTC.

The chain combines TRBV7-9 with TRBJ1-4; D gene ambiguous. Germline V gene data show CDR1 as SEHNR and CDR2 as FQNEAQ (reference sequence). This CDR3 is built from 16 residues. The V gene lost 10 bases and the J gene lost 8 bases, with 26 bases spanning the gap. The CDR3 DNA reads TGTGCCATAGACTTTTGGACTGACTCTTTAAACGAAAAACTGTTTTTT. Protein sequence: CAIDFWTDSLNEKLFF.

The gene calls are TRBV7-2 and TRBJ2-5, with TRBD2 identical over 11 bases. V shed 5 bases and J 4 bases; nucleotides not matched to a gene: 9. Germline V CDR1 and CDR2: SGHTA, FQGNSA. The CDR3 has 16 residues. The CDR3 nucleotides read TGTGCCAGCAGCCAAATAGCGGGGGGGAGCCGAGAGACCCAGTACTTC. Protein: CASSQIAGGSRETQYF.

The chain employs TRBV4-3 and TRBJ2-5, with D possibly matching TRBD2 (5 bases). Germline CDR1 and CDR2: LGHNA and YSLEER. With 3 bases removed from V and 3 bases from J, the gap between germline ends came to 23 bases. The CDR3 is 18 amino acids. The chain's CDR3 is CASSQEPVRGMNEETQYF. The CDR3 DNA is TGCGCCAGCAGCCAGGAACCGGTACGGGGTATGAACGAAGAGACCCAGTACTTC.

The chain couples TRBV27 to TRBJ2-2; 9 bases match TRBD1. V was pared by 6 bases and J by 4 bases, with 6 bases of the junction left unmatched. The germline gives CDR1 MNHEY, CDR2 SMNVEV (reference sequence). The CDR3 sequence is 15 residues long. CDR3 sequence: CASSYRGQGTGELFF. CDR3 sequence (DNA): TGTGCCAGCAGCTACAGGGGGCAAGGCACCGGGGAGCTGTTTTTT.

The chain is built from TRBV5-8 and TRBJ1-5, with unresolved D. V lost 0 bases, J lost 7 bases, and 17 bases lay in between. The germline V gene encodes CDR1 SGHTS and CDR2 YDEGEE. This CDR3 has 16 amino acids. CDR3 loop: CASSLVLSRGGQPQHF. CDR3 DNA: TGTGCCAGCAGCTTGGTCCTCTCCCGAGGAGGGCAGCCCCAGCATTTT.

This clone was observed a single time. Relative to the germline gene, one junction end is altered; a read error may explain this. The J gene is TRBJ2-7, the V gene TRBV7-9; no clear D gene. This CDR3 is built from 17 residues. Germline-derived CDR1 and CDR2 are SEHNR and FQNEAQ (reference sequence). CDR3 residues: CSSSLAAAFQSSYEQYF. In nucleotides, the CDR3 is TGTTCCAGCAGCTTAGCAGCCGCCTTCCAAAGCTCCTACGAGCAGTACTTC.

The gene calls are TRBV9 and TRBJ2-1; 8 bases match TRBD1. Germline CDR1 and CDR2: SGDLS and YYNGEE. CDR3 length: 15 residues. J lost 10 bases, V lost 4 bases, and 13 bases had no gene match. CDR3 DNA sequence: TGTGCCAGCAGCCTGGACAGGGAAGTGGCCGGGGAGCAGTTCTTC. It specifies CASSLDREVAGEQFF.

The V gene is TRBV10-2, the J gene TRBJ1-5; D call uncertain. V lost 3 bases and J 6 bases, leaving 9 bases between the germline ends. Germline V gene data show CDR1 as WSHSY and CDR2 as SAAADI. CDR3 size: 13 residues. In nucleotides, the CDR3 is TGCGCCAGCAGTGAAGATCTGCGTCAGCCCCAGCATTTT. It specifies CASSEDLRQPQHF.

The chain couples TRBV20-1 to TRBJ2-5, with TRBD1 identical over 9 bases. The germline gives CDR1 DFQATT, CDR2 SNEGSKA (reference sequence). This CDR3 is 11 amino acids long. The trim removed 7 bases at V and 11 bases at J, leaving 8 bases unmatched. The CDR3 coding sequence is TGCAGTGGGGACAGGGCGGGAGAGCAGTACTTC. Its translation is CSGDRAGEQYF.

This chain joins TRBV27 and TRBJ2-1, with 9 bases identical to TRBD1. The CDR3 consists of 14 residues. J lost 6 bases, V lost 3 bases, and 3 bases had no gene match. CDR1 and CDR2 (germline): MNHEY, SMNVEV (reference sequence). The CDR3 is CASSFTTGGNEQFF. CDR3 coding DNA: TGTGCCAGCAGTTTTACGACAGGGGGCAATGAGCAGTTCTTC.

The chain joins TRBV7-9 to TRBJ1-6; no firm D call. CDR3 length equals 15 residues. Germline V gene data show CDR1 as SEHNR and CDR2 as FQNEAQ (reference sequence). Between the trimmed V and J ends, which lost 4 bases and 6 bases, there was a span of 13 bases. Here the CDR3 reads CASSSLEGSNSPLHF. For the CDR3, the DNA is TGTGCCAGCAGCTCACTTGAAGGGAGTAATTCACCCCTCCACTTT.

The chain joins TRBV30 to TRBJ1-2, with no clear D. Germline loops: CDR1 GTSNPN, CDR2 SVGIG (reference sequence). V was pared by 3 bases and J by 0 bases, with 11 bases between. The CDR3 is 14 residues long. CDR3 DNA: TGTGCCTGGAGCCTCTCCGGAGCTAACTATGGCTACACCTTC. Its protein product is CAWSLSGANYGYTF.

V and J are TRBV19 and TRBJ2-3; D is perhaps TRBD1 (5 bases). Germline V CDR1 and CDR2: LNHDA, SQIVND (reference sequence). The V end was cut by 5 bases, the J end by 7 bases, with 10 bases between. The CDR3 extends over 12 amino acids. The CDR3 coding sequence is TGTGCCAGTAGTCCGCAGGGAAATACGCAGTATTTT. This sequence encodes CASSPQGNTQYF.

The V gene is TRBV30, the J gene TRBJ2-5; 9 bases are shared with TRBD1. The CDR3 covers 13 residues. The trim removed 8 bases at V and 4 bases at J, leaving 8 bases unmatched. Germline-derived CDR1 and CDR2 are GTSNPN and SVGIG (reference sequence). Here the CDR3 DNA reads TGTGCCGGGGGGGGACAGGGTGGAGAGACCCAGTACTTC. This codes for CAGGGQGGETQYF. The entire variable domain, with the rest obtained from reference TRBV30 and TRBJ2-5, is as follows: SQTIHQWPATLVQPVGSPLSLECTVEGTSNPNLYWYRQAAGRGLQLLFYSVGIGQISSEVPQNLSASRPQDRQFILSSKKLLLSDSGFYLCAGGGQGGETQYFGPGTRLLVL.

This clone was picked up a small number of times. The chain is built from TRBV18 and TRBJ2-2; TRBD2 matches 10 bases. The CDR3 runs 17 residues. The V gene end was trimmed by 2 bases and the J gene end by 1 base; junction bases not matched to a gene: 4. Germline V lookup: CDR1 KGHSH, CDR2 LQKENI. CDR3 protein: CASSPASGGWNTGELFF. In nucleotides, the CDR3 is TGTGCCAGCTCACCAGCTAGCGGGGGATGGAACACCGGGGAGCTGTTTTTT. Drawing the rest from reference TRBV18 and TRBJ2-2, the complete variable domain is NAGVMQNPRHLVRRRGQEARLRCSPMKGHSHVYWYRQLPEEGLKFMVYLQKENIIDESGMPKERFSAEFPKEGPSILRIQQVVRGDSAAYFCASSPASGGWNTGELFFGEGSRLTVL.